This TCR beta chain was identified in a study of blood T cell repertoires in COVID-19. Study-wide context: The study drew acute and convalescent COVID-19 samples from the United States, Italy and Spain. T cells, B-cell-depleted T cells, or PBMCs provided the cDNA or gDNA that served as material.

The germline gives CDR1 SGHVS, CDR2 FQNEAQ. Trimming cost V 5 bases and J 4 bases, with 17 bases left between them. The CDR3 is made up of 16 amino acids. Original processing notes: Amplifying reference gene primers gave estimates of nucleated cell counts. Profiling relied on immunoSEQ multiplex PCR, and the TCRdb table lists in-frame clones only, not all of them. The V and J calls and clone size were taken over from that table, and D and trimming were inferred from the DNA. The table records around 270,000 clones, around nine tenths of them present only once. Sequencing was performed on peripheral blood. The source is a man in his forties who had recovered from COVID-19. The chain carries TRBV7-8 and TRBJ2-2; tentative D call: TRBD2 (6 bases). The DNA of the CDR3 is TGTGCCAGCAGCGGGCGGGGAGTTAGCTCCACCGGGGAGCTGTTTTTT. Translated: CASSGRGVSSTGELFF. The full variable domain, with the rest looked up from reference TRBV7-8 and TRBJ2-2, is GAGVSQSPRYKVAKRGQDVALRCDPISGHVSLFWYQQALGQGPEFLTYFQNEAQLDKSGLPSDRFFAERPEGSVSTLKIQRTQQEDSAVYLCASSGRGVSSTGELFFGEGSRLTVL.